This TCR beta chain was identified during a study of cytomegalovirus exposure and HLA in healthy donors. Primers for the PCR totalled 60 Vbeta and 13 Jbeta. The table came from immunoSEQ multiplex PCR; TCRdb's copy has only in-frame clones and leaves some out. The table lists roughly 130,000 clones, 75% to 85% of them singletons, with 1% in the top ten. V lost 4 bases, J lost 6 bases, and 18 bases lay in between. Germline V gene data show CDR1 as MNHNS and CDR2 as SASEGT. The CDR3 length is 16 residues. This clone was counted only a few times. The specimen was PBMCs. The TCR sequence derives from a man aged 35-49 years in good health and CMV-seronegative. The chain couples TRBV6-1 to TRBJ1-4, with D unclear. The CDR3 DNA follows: TGTGCCAGCAGTGTCCTAAGTACGGTCGGGGATGAAAAACTGTTTTTT. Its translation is CASSVLSTVGDEKLFF.